Following are 2 T cell receptor beta chains from one sample sequenced in a study of blood T cell repertoires in COVID-19. The table came from immunoSEQ multiplex PCR; TCRdb's copy has only in-frame clones and leaves some out. The data show over 150,000 clones, over 80% seen once. Material for sequencing was peripheral blood. The receptors derive from a woman at least 80 years old with COVID-19, enrolled during active disease.

V and J are TRBV27 and TRBJ2-7; D perhaps matches TRBD2 (6 bases). The CDR3 sequence is 16 residues long. Trimming left V 2 bases short and J 4 bases short, with 18 bases between. Germline CDR1 is MNHEY and CDR2 is SMNVEV (reference sequence). The CDR3 DNA sequence: TGTGCCAGCAGTTTAGGTTCGGTGGCGGGGCGTTACGAGCAGTACTTC. It translates to CASSLGSVAGRYEQYF.

This chain joins TRBV23-1 and TRBJ2-7; D may be TRBD2 (6 bases). TRBV23-1 is an ORF, and what it does is uncertain. Trimming pared 1 base from V and 2 bases from J, leaving 12 bases between. This CDR3 contains 15 residues. In DNA form, the CDR3 reads TGCGCCAGCAGTCAATATGCGGGACCACCCTACGAGCAGTACTTC. Protein sequence: CASSQYAGPPYEQYF.